The 28 T cell receptor beta chains given below trace back to one sample, sequenced in a study of blood T cell repertoires in COVID-19. Profiled with immunoSEQ multiplex PCR; TCRdb holds only in-frame clones, not every one. This table holds a few hundred thousand clones, around 89% found once. Sequencing input: peripheral blood. Receptors were obtained from a woman in her sixties or seventies with COVID-19, enrolled during active disease.

This clone has just one count. V gene TRBV12-5 combines with J gene TRBJ1-2; 8 nucleotides match TRBD1. V lost 7 bases, J lost 4 bases, and 5 bases stayed unmatched. The CDR3 sequence is 13 residues long. In germline, CDR1 is LGHNT, CDR2 FRNRAP. CDR3 nucleotide sequence: TGTGCTAGTGCGCCAGGGGGCAGCTATGGCTACACCTTC. Translating it yields CASAPGGSYGYTF.

The chain employs TRBV2 and TRBJ1-1; possible D gene TRBD1, 6 bases. Trimming pared 3 bases from V and 1 base from J, leaving 9 bases between. From germline, CDR1 is SNHLY and CDR2 FYNNEI. The CDR3 runs to 14 residues. CDR3 nucleotide sequence: TGTGCCAGCAGTGACGGACAGCAGAACACTGAAGCTTTCTTT. As protein: CASSDGQQNTEAFF.

This clone appeared a few times. The V gene is TRBV6-5, the J gene TRBJ2-3; possibly TRBD1 for D (5 bases). The CDR3 consists of 12 residues. The ends were cut back, 7 bases at V and 5 bases at J, with 10 bases in the middle. Germline CDR1 reads MNHEY; CDR2 reads SVGAGI. The CDR3 nucleotides are TGTGCCAGCAAAGGGGAAGGAGATACGCAGTATTTT. Translation gives CASKGEGDTQYF.

The chain combines TRBV7-9 with TRBJ2-3; D gene ambiguous. The CDR3 is 11 residues long. Germline lookup yields CDR1 SEHNR and CDR2 FQNEAQ (reference sequence). Trimming stripped 2 bases from V and 6 bases from J, with 3 bases between. The chain's CDR3 is CASSLSDTQYF. Here the CDR3 DNA reads TGTGCCAGCAGCTTATCGGATACGCAGTATTTT.

The chain employs TRBV2 and TRBJ2-3, with TRBD1 matching over 7 bases. The CDR3 is 14 residues long. Germline V gene data show CDR1 as SNHLY and CDR2 as FYNNEI. J lost 3 bases, V lost 7 bases, and 7 bases had no gene match. The CDR3 DNA sequence: TGTGCCAGCACCCTGGGCAGGGGGACAGATACGCAGTATTTT. This translates into CASTLGRGTDTQYF.

This sequence joins TRBV6-2 or TRBV6-3 and TRBJ1-5, with 10 bases aligning to TRBD1. Losses at the gene ends were 6 bases for V and 4 bases for J; bases not matched to a gene: 3. The CDR3 is 14 residues long. Germline-derived CDR1 and CDR2 are MNHEY and SVGEGT. The CDR3 DNA sequence: TGTGCCAGCAGCCCGGACAGGGGGAATCAGCCCCAGCATTTT. Translation gives CASSPDRGNQPQHF.

A note on this clone: One end of the junction fails to match germline, which may point to a read error. The same CDR3 also results from other DNA sequences found in this sample. The gene calls are TRBV7-3 and TRBJ2-3; TRBD1 matches at 7 bases. Germline V lookup: CDR1 SGHTA, CDR2 FQGTGA. The CDR3 loop spans 15 amino acids. The CDR3 sequence: CASSLTGASTDTQYF. The DNA for the CDR3 is TGTGCCAGCAGCCTAACAGGGGCTAGCACAGATACGCAGTATTTT.

The rearrangement links TRBV2 to TRBJ1-6; 8 bases align to TRBD1. There are 15 residues in the CDR3. Germline V CDR1 and CDR2: SNHLY, FYNNEI. J was trimmed by 7 bases and V by 5 bases; bases with no gene match: 7. Here the CDR3 DNA reads TGTGCCAGCAGTCCGTGGACAGGGTGGAATTCACCCCTCCACTTT. This codes for CASSPWTGWNSPLHF.

This chain links TRBV7-9 with TRBJ2-3, with D possibly TRBD1 on 5 matching bases. V lost 1 base and J lost 6, with 11 bases in between. This CDR3 comprises 14 residues. The V gene's germline CDR1 is SEHNR and CDR2 FQNEAQ (reference sequence). CDR3 residues: CASSLVSRADTQYF. CDR3 DNA: TGTGCCAGCAGCTTAGTGTCCAGGGCCGATACGCAGTATTTT.

The J gene is TRBJ2-3, the V gene TRBV7-2; 7 bases match TRBD1. The germline CDR1 and CDR2 sequences are SGHTA and FQGNSA. CDR3 length equals 16 residues. Trimming removed 4 bases from V and 1 base from J; junction bases left unmatched: 8. The CDR3 nucleotides are TGTGCCAGCAGCTCCACAGGACAGGCACGCACAGATACGCAGTATTTT. It yields the protein CASSSTGQARTDTQYF. The whole variable domain, filled in from reference TRBV7-2 and TRBJ2-3, reads GAGVSQSPSNKVTEKGKDVELRCDPISGHTALYWYRQSLGQGLEFLIYFQGNSAPDKSGLPSDRFSAERTGGSVSTLTIQRTQQEDSAVYLCASSSTGQARTDTQYFGPGTRLTVL.

This rearrangement joins TRBV24-1 to TRBJ2-1; TRBD1 matches 7 bases. The CDR3 totals 15 residues. V dropped 5 bases and J dropped 5; count of bases not matched to a gene: 8. Germline V lookup: CDR1 KGHDR, CDR2 SFDVKD. The CDR3 protein is CATSGWTGTHNEQFF. CDR3 DNA sequence: TGTGCCACCAGTGGTTGGACAGGAACCCACAATGAGCAGTTCTTC.

This CDR3 is CASSLDWSSGNTIYF. CDR3 in DNA: TGTGCCAGCAGCTTGGACTGGAGCTCTGGAAACACCATATATTTT. The chain couples TRBV5-6 to TRBJ1-3; no clear D gene. V dropped 0 bases and J dropped 0 bases, with 7 bases sitting between them. The CDR3 has 15 amino acids. CDR1 and CDR2 (germline): SGHDT, YYEEEE.

A note on this clone: At one boundary the junction diverges from the germline segment, which might be a read error. The V gene is TRBV4-3, the J gene TRBJ1-2; TRBD1 agrees at 7 bases. From germline, CDR1 is LGHNA and CDR2 YSLEER. The CDR3 runs to 14 residues. Written as DNA, the CDR3 is TGCGCCAGCAGCCAAGTTCCCCACAGGGGTAAATTGGACTTC. Its translation is CASSQVPHRGKLDF.

This chain links TRBV4-3 with TRBJ1-4; TRBD1 might be the D (5 bases). The V and J ends lost 6 bases and 0 bases respectively, with 11 bases between them. The CDR3 is 15 amino acids. Germline V lookup: CDR1 LGHNA, CDR2 YSLEER. The DNA for the CDR3 is TGCGCCAGCAGTCGGTCCAGGGCAACTAATGAAAAACTGTTTTTT. This translates into CASSRSRATNEKLFF.

The chain has TRBV6-2 or TRBV6-3 and TRBJ2-1; 7 nucleotides line up with TRBD1. CDR3 size: 16 residues. The germline V gene encodes CDR1 MNHEY and CDR2 SVGEGT. The V and J ends lost 5 bases and 0 bases, in that order; junction bases with no gene match: 7. This chain's CDR3 is CASSAGTVSSYNEQFF. CDR3 nucleotides: TGTGCCAGCAGTGCCGGGACAGTAAGCTCCTACAATGAGCAGTTCTTC.

The CDR3 DNA sequence: TGTGCCAGCAGCTTAGTCTACAGGGGAGACAACTACGAGCAGTACTTC. Protein sequence: CASSLVYRGDNYEQYF. The V gene is TRBV11-3, the J gene TRBJ2-7, with 7 bases lining up with TRBD1. This CDR3 is built from 16 residues. Germline CDR1 reads SGHNT; CDR2 reads YENEEA. The V gene end was trimmed by 1 base and the J gene end by 3 bases; junction bases not matched to a gene: 9. Together with reference TRBV11-3 and TRBJ2-7, the CDR3 gives the full variable domain: EAGVVQSPRYKIIEKKQPVAFWCNPISGHNTLYWYLQNLGQGPELLIRYENEEAVDDSQLPKDRFSAERLKGVDSTLKIQPAELGDSAVYLCASSLVYRGDNYEQYFGPGTRLTVT.

The chain employs TRBV7-9 and TRBJ2-5; D may be TRBD1 (6 bases). The CDR3 runs 16 residues. V gave up 2 bases and J gave up 3 bases, with 16 bases separating them. Germline assignment: CDR1 SEHNR and CDR2 FQNEAQ (reference sequence). The CDR3 DNA sequence: TGTGCCAGCAGCTTAAGGCTACTAACAGGGAAAGAGACCCAGTACTTC. The encoded protein is CASSLRLLTGKETQYF.

This sequence joins TRBV6-1 and TRBJ1-2; tentative D call: TRBD1 (5 bases). Per the germline V gene, CDR1 is MNHNS and CDR2 is SASEGT. V was pared by 2 bases and J by 8 bases, with 15 bases between. This CDR3 is built from 14 residues. The CDR3 loop is CASSESPWRGGYTF. In nucleotides, the CDR3 is TGTGCCAGCAGTGAATCTCCCTGGAGGGGAGGCTACACCTTC.

The V and J genes are TRBV3-1 (or the pseudogene TRBV3-2) and TRBJ1-6; TRBD1 agrees at 8 bases. This CDR3 region has 16 residues. Germline assignment: CDR1 LGHDT and CDR2 YNNKEL (reference sequence). V trimming: 6 bases; J trimming: 1 base; junction bases outside the gene matches: 5. The CDR3 DNA is TGTGCCAGCAGAGAAACAGGGGGGTCCTATAATTCACCCCTCCACTTT. Translating it yields CASRETGGSYNSPLHF.

The gene calls are TRBV19 and TRBJ1-3, with 9 bases fitting TRBD1. The ends lost 8 bases at V and 1 base at J; junction bases unmatched: 9. CDR3 length: 16 residues. The germline CDR1 and CDR2 sequences are LNHDA and SQIVND (reference sequence). The CDR3 region is CASQPNRGLSGNTIYF. CDR3 in DNA: TGTGCCAGTCAGCCCAACAGGGGGCTGTCTGGAAACACCATATATTTT. Full variable domain (remainder filled in from reference TRBV19 and TRBJ1-3): DGGITQSPKYLFRKEGQNVTLSCEQNLNHDAMYWYRQDPGQGLRLIYYSQIVNDFQKGDIAEGYSVSREKKESFPLTVTSAQKNPTAFYLCASQPNRGLSGNTIYFGEGSWLTVV.

V is TRBV19 and J is TRBJ1-2; a possible D gene is TRBD1 (5 bases). Trimming took off 7 bases at V and 7 bases at J, with 13 bases between the two ends. In germline, CDR1 is LNHDA, CDR2 SQIVND (reference sequence). CDR3 length: 12 residues. CDR3 nucleotide sequence: TGTGCCAGTACGAAGGGGTTTGGTGGCTACACCTTC. Amino acid sequence: CASTKGFGGYTF.

The sample holds a few counts of this clone. The J gene is TRBJ2-2, the V gene TRBV7-9; 8 bases map to TRBD1. This CDR3 comprises 16 residues. V dropped 5 bases and J dropped 1; count of bases not matched to a gene: 6. Germline loops: CDR1 SEHNR, CDR2 FQNEAQ (reference sequence). The CDR3 sequence: CASSQNRGENTGELFF. The CDR3 DNA is TGTGCCAGCAGCCAAAACAGGGGGGAGAACACCGGGGAGCTGTTTTTT.

V usage is TRBV4-1 and J usage is TRBJ1-2, with D hard to call. Germline assignment: CDR1 MGHRA and CDR2 YSYEKL. CDR3 length: 13 amino acids. The V gene lost 0 bases and the J gene lost 9 bases, with 11 bases spanning the gap. CDR3 sequence (DNA): TGCGCCAGCAGCCAAGATACAGTCGGGAGCTACACCTTC. This gives the protein CASSQDTVGSYTF.

The DNA for the CDR3 is TGTGCCACCAGCAGAGATCTGAATCAGCCCCAGCATTTT. This encodes CATSRDLNQPQHF. The chain is built from TRBV15 and TRBJ1-5; D not certain. This CDR3 is 13 amino acids long. Germline V gene data show CDR1 as LNHNV and CDR2 as YYDKDF (reference sequence). V was trimmed by 0 bases and J by 4 bases, leaving 4 bases between them.

The chain has TRBV5-1 and TRBJ1-6, with D perhaps TRBD1 (5 bases). The germline CDR1 and CDR2 sequences are SGHRS and YFSETQ. Between the trimmed V and J ends, which lost 0 bases and 7 bases, there was a span of 14 bases. This CDR3 region has 16 residues. Written as DNA, the CDR3 is TGCGCCAGCAGCTTGGCCGTGGCAGGGATCAATTCACCCCTCCACTTT. As protein: CASSLAVAGINSPLHF.

The chain recombines TRBV29-1 with TRBJ1-2; possible D gene TRBD1, 6 bases. CDR1 and CDR2 from the germline V gene are SQVTM and ANQGSEA. Trimming pared 1 base from V and 5 bases from J, leaving 14 bases between. The CDR3 is made up of 14 amino acids. Here the CDR3 reads CSVEVQGRTYGYTF. The CDR3 DNA reads TGCAGCGTTGAAGTGCAGGGGAGAACTTATGGCTACACCTTC.

The chain couples TRBV24-1 to TRBJ2-2; 9 bases fit TRBD2. The germline CDR1 and CDR2 sequences are KGHDR and SFDVKD. With 3 bases clipped from V and 0 bases from J, the junction kept 4 bases outside the gene matches. The CDR3 is 17 residues long. The chain's CDR3 is CATSDIGGGANTGELFF. In DNA, the CDR3 is TGTGCCACCAGTGATATAGGCGGGGGGGCGAACACCGGGGAGCTGTTTTTT.

The V gene is TRBV7-2, the J gene TRBJ2-3, with D uncertain. V was shortened by 0 bases and J by 3 bases, with 7 bases between the two germline ends. The CDR3 has 14 residues. CDR1 is SGHTA, CDR2 FQGNSA, per germline. As DNA, the CDR3 is TGTGCCAGCAGCTTAGCCTCGACTACAGATACGCAGTATTTT. Its protein is CASSLASTTDTQYF.